What follows are 30 T cell receptor beta chains derived from one specimen sequenced in a study of regulatory T cells in long-lasting Graves disease. Building the TCR beta libraries relied on iRepertoire HTBI primers, and CDR3 regions underwent Arm-PCR. Each CDR3 protein is one row after TCRdb ran MiXCR on the multiplex PCR reads. The data hold a few hundred thousand distinct CDR3 sequences, with roughly a quarter observed a single time. The time point is: persistent/refractory GD, antithyroid drugs over 5 years with positive TRAb. Preparation of the TCR library used RNA extracted from PBMCs. The input for sequencing was peripheral blood mononuclear cells (PBMCs), taken when the disease was refractory, from a patient treated with antithyroid drugs. The receptor source for this set is a female donor with Graves disease.

This clonotype has a count of ten or more. The chain links TRBV27 to TRBJ2-7; no firm D call. This CDR3 region has 12 residues. The germline V gene has CDR1 MNHEY and CDR2 SMNVEV (reference sequence). Trimming took 4 bases from V and 5 from J, leaving 9 bases between them. CDR3 DNA: TGTGCCAGCAGTTCTCCCTCGCACGAGCAGTACTTC. Amino acids: CASSSPSHEQYF.

This clonotype was recorded at least ten times. The J gene is TRBJ2-4, the V gene TRBV2, with unresolved D. Germline V gene sequence: CDR1 SNHLY, CDR2 FYNNEI. The CDR3 has 15 amino acids. V was cut by 8 bases and J by 1 base, with 15 bases left in between. CDR3 sequence (DNA): TGTGCCAGCGTCTTATCTATTGGGGCCAAAAACATTCAGTACTTC. It is translated as CASVLSIGAKNIQYF.

The V gene is TRBV27, the J gene TRBJ2-7; no reliable D call. CDR1 is MNHEY, CDR2 SMNVEV, per germline (reference sequence). The CDR3 has 13 amino acids. V lost 10 bases, J lost 1 base, and 14 bases lay in between. CDR3 in amino acids: CATKDLWSYEQYF. The CDR3 DNA follows: TGTGCCACCAAGGACCTGTGGTCCTACGAGCAGTACTTC.

This clonotype was counted a few times. The chain employs TRBV24-1 and TRBJ1-1; TRBD1 might be the D (6 bases). This CDR3 contains 13 residues. From germline, CDR1 is KGHDR and CDR2 SFDVKD. V was trimmed by 7 bases and J by 0 bases, leaving 8 bases between them. CDR3 DNA sequence: TGTGCCACCAGGGACAGTGTGAACACTGAAGCTTTCTTT. Amino acid sequence: CATRDSVNTEAFF.

This rearrangement joins TRBV30 to TRBJ1-5, with a possible D match to TRBD1 (6 bases). This CDR3 spans 13 amino acids. Germline loops: CDR1 GTSNPN, CDR2 SVGIG (reference sequence). The V gene lost 0 bases and the J gene lost 9 bases, with 12 bases spanning the gap. CDR3 sequence reads: CAWSVGGAGPQHF. The CDR3 nucleotides are TGTGCCTGGAGTGTTGGGGGGGCTGGGCCCCAGCATTTT.

The chain recombines TRBV5-6 with TRBJ1-1; D is unclear. CDR1 SGHDT and CDR2 YYEEEE come from the germline V gene. V was clipped by 6 bases and J by 0 bases, with 12 bases between them. The CDR3 extends over 14 amino acids. In DNA form, the CDR3 reads TGTGCCAGCACTTCGGATATGATGAACACTGAAGCTTTCTTT. Encoded protein: CASTSDMMNTEAFF.

This clonotype appeared many times. The V and J genes are TRBV20-1 and TRBJ1-1; a weak D match, TRBD1 (6 bases). The CDR3 consists of 16 residues. The germline gives CDR1 DFQATT, CDR2 SNEGSKA (reference sequence). The V end lost 3 bases, the J end lost 1 base, and 18 bases lay between the germline ends. DNA for the CDR3: TGCAGTGCTAGGGGCTGGGCAGGGGTAGGGAACACTGAAGCTTTCTTT. It yields the protein CSARGWAGVGNTEAFF.

Only a few counts were recorded for this clonotype. This chain joins TRBV27 and TRBJ1-6; TRBD1 is a possible D gene (5 bases). The ends were cut back, 2 bases at V and 2 bases at J, with 19 bases in the middle. The CDR3 is made up of 19 amino acids. Germline lookup yields CDR1 MNHEY and CDR2 SMNVEV (reference sequence). This CDR3 reads CASSLSAGPLDPYNSPLHF. The DNA for the CDR3 is TGTGCCAGCAGTTTAAGTGCGGGACCACTAGACCCCTATAATTCACCCCTCCACTTT.

This clonotype was observed at least ten times. The rearrangement joins TRBV5-1 to TRBJ2-2, with no clear D. Trimming left V 0 bases short and J 0 bases short, with 6 bases between. CDR3 length equals 15 residues. Germline loops: CDR1 SGHRS, CDR2 YFSETQ. This chain's CDR3 is CASSLAGANTGELFF. The CDR3 bases are TGCGCCAGCAGCTTGGCAGGCGCGAACACCGGGGAGCTGTTTTTT.

This clonotype was seen more than once but under ten times. The CDR3 region is CASNREAGEGNEQFF. The DNA of the CDR3 is TGTGCCAGCAATCGAGAAGCGGGAGAGGGGAATGAGCAGTTCTTC. V is TRBV2 and J is TRBJ2-1; 8 nucleotides line up with TRBD2. The CDR3 has 15 amino acids. CDR1 and CDR2 from the germline V gene are SNHLY and FYNNEI. Trimming at V came to 7 bases and at J to 7 bases, leaving 12 bases not matched to a gene.

This clonotype was observed many times. This rearrangement joins TRBV28 to TRBJ2-5; D gene uncertain. Germline V gene data show CDR1 as MDHEN and CDR2 as SYDVKM. The CDR3 runs to 15 residues. V lost 2 bases and J lost 4, with 14 bases in between. CDR3 bases: TGTGCCAGCAGTTTAACGTCTCTCCAGCGAGAGACCCAGTACTTC. This sequence encodes CASSLTSLQRETQYF.

The genes are TRBV7-9 and TRBJ2-2; D perhaps matches TRBD1 (6 bases). The CDR3 runs to 16 residues. Germline-derived CDR1 and CDR2 are SEHNR and FQNEAQ (reference sequence). V gave up 4 bases and J gave up 0 bases, with 12 bases separating them. CDR3 nucleotides: TGTGCCAGCAGCTCCTCCGGGACAACGAACACCGGGGAGCTGTTTTTT. Residues: CASSSSGTTNTGELFF.

This clonotype came up many times. The rearrangement uses TRBV28 and TRBJ1-1, with a weak D call TRBD1 (6 bases). This CDR3 comprises 12 residues. CDR1 and CDR2 (germline): MDHEN, SYDVKM. Trimming took 2 bases from V and 11 from J, leaving 12 bases between them. CDR3 amino acids: CASSLRGAKAFF. The CDR3 region has the DNA TGTGCCAGCAGTTTACGGGGGGCGAAGGCTTTCTTT.

The table lists this clonotype with many counts. The chain uses TRBV20-1 and TRBJ2-3; 15 bases match TRBD2. The CDR3 runs 14 residues. Losses at the gene ends were 6 bases for V and 10 bases for J; bases not matched to a gene: 8. CDR1 is DFQATT, CDR2 SNEGSKA, per germline (reference sequence). The CDR3 sequence: CSAAGLAGGGAQYF. The CDR3 DNA is TGCAGTGCCGCGGGACTAGCGGGAGGAGGGGCGCAGTATTTT.

This clonotype was recorded at least ten times. The rearrangement uses TRBV7-2 and TRBJ1-1; TRBD1 matches 7 bases. J gave up 0 bases and V 5 bases, and 6 bases lay outside the gene matches. Germline V CDR1 and CDR2: SGHTA, FQGNSA. The CDR3 spans 15 residues. The DNA of the CDR3 is TGTGCCAGCAGCCAAACCGGGACAGTGAACACTGAAGCTTTCTTT. The encoded protein is CASSQTGTVNTEAFF.

This clonotype occurred many times. The chain joins TRBV29-1 to TRBJ1-2; 10 positions match TRBD1. Unmatched junction bases numbered 6, after V lost 4 bases and J lost 4 bases. CDR1 SQVTM and CDR2 ANQGSEA come from the germline V gene. This CDR3 spans 14 amino acids. CDR3 region: CSVGGQGLPYGYTF. The CDR3 bases are TGCAGCGTTGGGGGACAGGGGTTACCCTATGGCTACACCTTC.

This clonotype was counted only a few times. The V gene is TRBV5-1, the J gene TRBJ2-5; 7 bases map to TRBD1. Germline lookup yields CDR1 SGHRS and CDR2 YFSETQ. The CDR3 is made up of 16 amino acids. Trimming at V came to 0 bases and at J to 2 bases, leaving 7 bases not matched to a gene. The CDR3 loop is CASSLGQGGGQETQYF. CDR3 DNA: TGCGCCAGCAGCTTGGGACAGGGTGGGGGTCAAGAGACCCAGTACTTC.

Ten or more counts support this clonotype. The CDR3 is CSALAWPLNTEAFF. CDR3 DNA: TGCAGTGCCCTGGCCTGGCCCCTGAACACTGAAGCTTTCTTT. The V gene is TRBV20-1, the J gene TRBJ1-1; D is uncertain. Trimming shortened V by 6 bases and J by 0 bases, and 14 bases separated the two germline ends. CDR3 length: 14 residues. Germline CDR1 reads DFQATT; CDR2 reads SNEGSKA (reference sequence).

This clonotype was found a few times. The rearrangement links TRBV3-1 to TRBJ2-4; 14 bases are a match to TRBD2. V dropped 0 bases and J dropped 3; count of bases not matched to a gene: 7. Germline-derived CDR1 and CDR2 are LGHDT and YNNKEL (reference sequence). CDR3 length equals 19 residues. DNA for the CDR3: TGTGCCAGCAGCCAAGAGGGGACTAGCGGGAGTCGGGGCAAAAACATTCAGTACTTC. This gives the protein CASSQEGTSGSRGKNIQYF.

This chain uses TRBV5-1 with TRBJ2-5; D might be TRBD2 (6 bases). V dropped 4 bases and J dropped 2 bases, with 18 bases sitting between them. The CDR3 sequence is 16 residues long. CDR1 is SGHRS and CDR2 is YFSETQ in the germline V gene. The CDR3 coding sequence is TGCGCCAGCAGCGCACGTTTTAGCGGAGCACAAGAGACCCAGTACTTC. Its translation is CASSARFSGAQETQYF. Full variable domain (missing parts from reference TRBV5-1 and TRBJ2-5): KAGVTQTPRYLIKTRGQQVTLSCSPISGHRSVSWYQQTPGQGLQFLFEYFSETQRNKGNFPGRFSGRQFSNSRSEMNVSTLELGDSALYLCASSARFSGAQETQYFGPGTRLLVL.

The V and J genes are TRBV6-5 and TRBJ1-1; no firm D call. V gave up 4 bases and J gave up 7 bases, with 13 bases separating them. CDR1 is MNHEY, CDR2 SVGAGI, per germline. This CDR3 is built from 13 residues. In DNA form, the CDR3 reads TGTGCCAGCAGTTTGACTGATCCGGGTGAAGCTTTCTTT. Encoded protein: CASSLTDPGEAFF.

The chain has TRBV2 and TRBJ2-7, with a possible D match to TRBD2 (6 bases). The CDR3 is 10 residues long. The germline V gene has CDR1 SNHLY and CDR2 FYNNEI. V gave up 6 bases and J gave up 12 bases, with 12 bases separating them. For the CDR3, the DNA is TGTGCCAGCAGCCTGGACTACCTGTACTTC. Translated: CASSLDYLYF.

V gene TRBV19 combines with J gene TRBJ1-5; D gene unclear. Germline CDR1 LNHDA, CDR2 SQIVND (reference sequence). The CDR3 has 17 residues. V gave up 5 bases and J gave up 3 bases, with 20 bases separating them. As DNA, the CDR3 is TGTGCCAGTAGTCCCCACGAGGCGTTACCTGACAATCAGCCCCAGCATTTT. Its translation: CASSPHEALPDNQPQHF.

This clonotype came up many times. The chain combines TRBV12-3 or TRBV12-4 with TRBJ1-1, with 9 bases aligning to TRBD1. The CDR3 spans 16 residues. Unmatched junction bases numbered 11, after V lost 3 bases and J lost 6 bases. In DNA form, the CDR3 reads TGTGCCAGCAGTTTTTTGGGACAGGGATTTGGAGCTGAAGCTTTCTTT. This encodes CASSFLGQGFGAEAFF.

The chain combines TRBV5-4 with TRBJ2-7; D assignment may be TRBD1 or TRBD2 (5 bases each). Trimming stripped 4 bases from V and 5 bases from J, with 19 bases between. This CDR3 has 15 amino acids. Germline CDR1 is SGHNT and CDR2 is YYREEE (reference sequence). CDR3 residues: CASSDGDGPANEQYF. For the CDR3, the DNA is TGTGCCAGCAGCGATGGGGACGGCCCAGCCAACGAGCAGTACTTC. The full variable domain, with the rest looked up from reference TRBV5-4 and TRBJ2-7, is ETGVTQSPTHLIKTRGQQVTLRCSSQSGHNTVSWYQQALGQGPQFIFQYYREEENGRGNFPPRFSGLQFPNYSSELNVNALELDDSALYLCASSDGDGPANEQYFGPGTRLTVT.

This clonotype was seen many times. This sequence joins TRBV19 and TRBJ2-7; 8 bases align to TRBD2. Germline-derived CDR1 and CDR2 are LNHDA and SQIVND (reference sequence). The CDR3 is made up of 15 amino acids. V was clipped by 10 bases and J by 6 bases; unmatched bases: 17. This CDR3 reads CATKGVGLGSGEQYF. Written as DNA, the CDR3 is TGTGCCACCAAAGGGGTGGGACTAGGGAGCGGCGAGCAGTACTTC. Based on the CDR3 plus reference TRBV19 and TRBJ2-7, the full variable domain is DGGITQSPKYLFRKEGQNVTLSCEQNLNHDAMYWYRQDPGQGLRLIYYSQIVNDFQKGDIAEGYSVSREKKESFPLTVTSAQKNPTAFYLCATKGVGLGSGEQYFGPGTRLTVT.

This clonotype was seen many times. The chain couples TRBV6-5 to TRBJ1-6, with TRBD1 as a possible D gene (6 bases). Trimming took 2 bases from V and 2 from J, leaving 19 bases between them. The germline CDR1 and CDR2 sequences are MNHEY and SVGAGI. CDR3 length equals 19 residues. CDR3 amino acids: CASSYAGQGTGTYNSPLHF. CDR3 bases: TGTGCCAGCAGTTACGCGGGACAAGGAACGGGTACCTATAATTCACCCCTCCACTTT.

This rearrangement joins TRBV4-3 to TRBJ2-2, with D perhaps matching TRBD2 (5 bases). The CDR3 is 14 residues long. Germline V CDR1 and CDR2: LGHNA, YSLEER. The ends were cut back, 3 bases at V and 0 bases at J, with 5 bases in the middle. Here the CDR3 DNA reads TGCGCCAGCAGCCAGGGAGCGAACACCGGGGAGCTGTTTTTT. It yields the protein CASSQGANTGELFF.

In regard to this clonotype: Its ends do not fully match the called genes, so a read error is possible. The chain has TRBV6-2 or TRBV6-3 and TRBJ2-7; D unresolved. The germline gives CDR1 MNHEY, CDR2 SVGEGT. This CDR3 region has 13 residues. The CDR3, as DNA: TGTGTCAGCAGTCCCTCGAAGCCCTACGAGCAGTACTTC. Protein sequence: CVSSPSKPYEQYF.

This clonotype was observed a handful of times. This sequence joins TRBV19 and TRBJ2-4; TRBD1 agrees at 10 bases. The V gene end was trimmed by 10 bases and the J gene end by 1 base; junction bases not matched to a gene: 13. The CDR3 loop spans 17 amino acids. Looked up from germline, CDR1 is LNHDA and CDR2 is SQIVND (reference sequence). The CDR3, as DNA: TGTGCCACCACGACAGGGGGCTCAGTCTATGCCAAAAACATTCAGTACTTC. This translates into CATTTGGSVYAKNIQYF. The complete variable domain, with remaining parts taken from reference TRBV19 and TRBJ2-4, reads DGGITQSPKYLFRKEGQNVTLSCEQNLNHDAMYWYRQDPGQGLRLIYYSQIVNDFQKGDIAEGYSVSREKKESFPLTVTSAQKNPTAFYLCATTTGGSVYAKNIQYFGAGTRLSVL.